Following are 21 T cell receptor beta chains from one sample sequenced in a study of CD8+CD57+ T cells in acquired aplastic anemia. Genomic DNA, the template, was used for profiling of the TCR beta VDJ and CDR3. A single record per CDR3 protein comes from TCRdb applying MiXCR to the reads. Counted here are more than 150,000 distinct CDR3 sequences, around 50% occurring once; the ten biggest clones make up approximately 12%. Patients sequenced had flow cytometry evidence of CD8+CD57+ cell expansion. The specimen was sorted CD4+, CD8+, or CD8+CD57+ T cells (not recorded which) from PBMCs. The origin of the receptors is a human donor with aplastic anemia.

The V gene is TRBV2, the J gene TRBJ2-7; 7 bases align to TRBD1. CDR1 and CDR2 from the germline V gene are SNHLY and FYNNEI. The length of the CDR3 is 14 residues. The V gene end was trimmed by 6 bases and the J gene end by 6 bases; junction bases not matched to a gene: 11. CDR3 sequence (DNA): TGTGCCAGCAGCGACCCCGGGACAGTTCTCGAGCAGTACTTC. Translation gives CASSDPGTVLEQYF.

The chain recombines TRBV7-3 with TRBJ1-1; weak D call: TRBD1 (5 bases). Deletions cut 5 bases from V and 8 bases from J, with 12 bases between. CDR3 length: 12 amino acids. Per the germline V gene, CDR1 is SGHTA and CDR2 is FQGTGA. The CDR3 loop reads CASSANGGEAFF. The CDR3 DNA is TGTGCCAGCAGCGCCAATGGGGGGGAAGCTTTCTTT.

The table lists this clonotype with a few counts. V usage is TRBV11-1 and J usage is TRBJ2-1, with D unclear. From germline, CDR1 is SGHAT and CDR2 FQDESV (reference sequence). V lost 10 bases, J lost 10 bases, and 23 bases lay in between. This CDR3 spans 14 amino acids. CDR3: CATSVDWTVKEQFF. CDR3 nucleotides: TGTGCCACCTCCGTTGACTGGACGGTTAAGGAGCAGTTCTTC.

There are many counts of this clonotype. The V and J genes are TRBV6-1 and TRBJ2-5, with 9 bases fitting TRBD1. Losses at the gene ends were 5 bases for V and 5 bases for J; bases not matched to a gene: 9. Germline CDR1 reads MNHNS; CDR2 reads SASEGT. CDR3 size: 15 residues. The CDR3 nucleotides are TGTGCCAGCAGTAGGGGACAGGGAATAATGGAGACCCAGTACTTC. This sequence encodes CASSRGQGIMETQYF.

The chain combines TRBV29-1 with TRBJ2-7, with 7 bases that match TRBD1. Germline V CDR1 and CDR2: SQVTM, ANQGSEA. V lost 8 bases, J lost 2 bases, and 6 bases stayed unmatched. This CDR3 contains 12 residues. CDR3 loop: CSTSGTAYEQYF. The CDR3 DNA sequence: TGCAGCACATCCGGGACAGCCTACGAGCAGTACTTC.

On this clonotype: Since a much larger clone is just one base distant, this may be a read error. The chain carries TRBV5-4 and TRBJ2-3, with a tentative D call TRBD2 (5 bases). Germline CDR1 and CDR2: SGHNT and YYREEE (reference sequence). V lost 6 bases to trimming and J lost 4 bases, with 18 bases between them. The CDR3 contains 15 residues. This CDR3 reads CASKALTTEADTQYF. The CDR3, as DNA: TGTGCCAGCAAGGCCCTAACGACGGAGGCAGATACGCAGTATTTT.

This clonotype was detected many times. This CDR3 is CASSGTKLGRAYNSPLHF. Here the CDR3 DNA reads TGTGCCAGTAGTGGAACGAAATTGGGACGGGCTTATAATTCACCCCTCCACTTT. This sequence joins TRBV19 and TRBJ1-6; weak D call: TRBD1 (5 bases). Trimming took off 5 bases at V and 4 bases at J, with 21 bases between the two ends. The CDR3 spans 18 residues. Germline lookup yields CDR1 LNHDA and CDR2 SQIVND (reference sequence). The whole variable domain, remainder taken from reference TRBV19 and TRBJ1-6, is DGGITQSPKYLFRKEGQNVTLSCEQNLNHDAMYWYRQDPGQGLRLIYYSQIVNDFQKGDIAEGYSVSREKKESFPLTVTSAQKNPTAFYLCASSGTKLGRAYNSPLHFGNGTRLTVT.

The CDR3 sequence: CAIRTPLAGAYNEQFF. Here the CDR3 DNA reads TGTGCCATCAGGACCCCGCTAGCGGGGGCCTACAATGAGCAGTTCTTC. The rearrangement uses TRBV10-3 and TRBJ2-1; 10 bases align to TRBD2. V lost 6 bases and J lost 2; bases outside the gene matches: 7. There are 16 residues in the CDR3. Germline lookup yields CDR1 ENHRY and CDR2 SYGVKD.

This clonotype was observed a few times. The rearrangement links TRBV4-1 to TRBJ2-4; TRBD2 matches 11 bases. Germline CDR1 reads MGHRA; CDR2 reads YSYEKL. The V gene end was trimmed by 0 bases and the J gene end by 1 base; junction bases not matched to a gene: 5. CDR3 length equals 18 residues. CDR3 sequence: CASSQEGASGGAKNIQYF. The CDR3 bases are TGCGCCAGCAGCCAAGAGGGGGCTAGCGGGGGGGCCAAAAACATTCAGTACTTC.

This clonotype turned up a few times. A clone one base away is much larger, so this may be a read error. This sequence joins TRBV12-3 or TRBV12-4 and TRBJ1-6; D is ambiguous. The V gene lost 5 bases and the J gene lost 6 bases, with 14 bases spanning the gap. The CDR3 sequence is 15 residues long. Here the CDR3 DNA reads TGTGCCAGCAGTCCCTCGGGAGGAGTTAATTCACCCCTCCACTTT. Encoded protein: CASSPSGGVNSPLHF.

Turning to this clonotype: Germline and junction disagree at one end, which may indicate a read error. This rearrangement joins TRBV11-1 to TRBJ1-2; D is unclear. The CDR3 consists of 18 residues. Germline values: CDR1 SGHAT, CDR2 FQDESV (reference sequence). The CDR3 reads CASSLAAGGNRINYGYAF. DNA of the CDR3: TGTGCCAGCAGCTTAGCAGCTGGCGGCAACCGGATCAACTATGGCTACGCCTTC.

The V call is TRBV18, the J call TRBJ2-5; 15 positions match TRBD2. This CDR3 is built from 17 residues. With 4 bases clipped from V and 8 bases from J, the junction kept 11 bases outside the gene matches. The germline CDR1 and CDR2 sequences are KGHSH and LQKENI. CDR3: CASSQPGLAGGTGTQYF. In DNA form, the CDR3 reads TGTGCCAGCTCACAGCCGGGACTAGCGGGGGGCACCGGAACCCAGTACTTC.

Details on this clonotype: This may be a read error, as it is one base from a much larger clone. The chain joins TRBV5-6 to TRBJ2-7; 12 positions match TRBD2. Germline V lookup: CDR1 SGHDT, CDR2 YYEEEE. This CDR3 comprises 16 residues. The V segment lost 4 bases and the J segment 9 bases; nucleotides outside the gene matches: 14. CDR3 region: CASSLYWSSGGAGQYF. CDR3 bases: TGTGCCAGCAGCCTGTACTGGTCTAGCGGGGGGGCGGGGCAGTACTTC.

This clonotype was observed once. The chain recombines TRBV14 with TRBJ2-1; possible D gene TRBD1, 6 bases. Trimming took off 2 bases at V and 6 bases at J, with 17 bases between the two ends. The CDR3 length is 16 residues. Germline assignment: CDR1 SGHDN and CDR2 FVKESK. This CDR3 reads CASSQMGLRGSNEQFF. The CDR3, as DNA: TGTGCCAGCAGCCAAATGGGGCTGAGGGGGTCCAATGAGCAGTTCTTC.

This clonotype was seen only a few times. This chain connects TRBV10-3 to TRBJ1-1, with 8 positions matching TRBD1. This CDR3 comprises 15 residues. V lost 10 bases and J lost 5; bases outside the gene matches: 15. CDR1 ENHRY and CDR2 SYGVKD come from the germline V gene. As DNA, the CDR3 is TGTGCCAGCAGCCCCCCCAGGGGGCAAAGGACTGAAGCTTTCTTT. It codes for CASSPPRGQRTEAFF.

This clonotype was picked up many times. The chain is built from TRBV19 and TRBJ1-2, with D perhaps TRBD1 (5 bases). The germline V gene has CDR1 LNHDA and CDR2 SQIVND (reference sequence). CDR3 length equals 15 residues. V was shortened by 5 bases and J by 5 bases, with 18 bases between the two germline ends. The CDR3 is CASSARVREGYGYTF. The CDR3 nucleotides are TGTGCCAGTAGTGCCCGAGTCAGGGAGGGATATGGCTACACCTTC.

The J gene is TRBJ2-7, the V gene TRBV2; TRBD2 agrees at 8 bases. V gave up 10 bases and J gave up 6 bases; unmatched junction bases: 14. Germline V CDR1 and CDR2: SNHLY, FYNNEI. The CDR3 is 14 residues long. The CDR3 region has the DNA TGTGCCACCGTTGGTGGGACTAGATCTTTCGAGCAGTACTTC. It specifies CATVGGTRSFEQYF.

The CDR3 DNA follows: TGTGCCAGCAGTAGAGACTTCACAGGGAATTCACCCCTCCACTTT. It is translated as CASSRDFTGNSPLHF. V usage is TRBV2 and J usage is TRBJ1-6; D is possibly TRBD1 (6 bases). Germline CDR1 and CDR2: SNHLY and FYNNEI. This CDR3 has 15 amino acids. V gave up 5 bases and J gave up 7 bases, with 15 bases separating them.

This clonotype has a count of ten or more. The chain links TRBV7-9 to TRBJ1-1, with no clear D. Germline CDR1 SEHNR, CDR2 FQNEAQ (reference sequence). The CDR3 is 13 residues long. V lost 1 base and J lost 3, with 6 bases in between. CDR3 coding DNA: TGTGCCAGCAGCTTAGGGACGGACACTGAAGCTTTCTTT. Its translation is CASSLGTDTEAFF.

The V and J genes are TRBV14 and TRBJ2-7, with a possible D match to TRBD1 (5 bases). Germline V gene lookup returns CDR1 SGHDN and CDR2 FVKESK. The CDR3 is 15 amino acids. V gave up 6 bases and J gave up 2 bases, with 17 bases separating them. CDR3 loop: CASSHHQGRAYEQYF. DNA of the CDR3: TGTGCCAGCAGTCATCACCAGGGTCGTGCCTACGAGCAGTACTTC.

This clonotype appeared a few times. The chain carries TRBV30 and TRBJ1-5, with TRBD1 as a possible D gene (6 bases). CDR3 length: 15 amino acids. Germline CDR1 and CDR2: GTSNPN and SVGIG (reference sequence). V lost 2 bases and J lost 6, with 17 bases in between. CDR3 residues: CAWSIQGSFGQPQHF. The CDR3 coding sequence is TGTGCCTGGAGTATTCAGGGGTCGTTCGGTCAGCCCCAGCATTTT.